The clone carrying this T cell receptor (beta chain) was seen a handful of times. The antigen is not known. V shed 5 bases and J 0 bases; nucleotides not matched to a gene: 11. This CDR3 has 18 residues. The V gene's germline CDR1 is SEHNR and CDR2 FQNEAQ (reference sequence). These data belong to a study of Graves' ophthalmopathy and Graves' hyperthyroidism. Study-wide findings and caveats: Among expanded thyroid clonotypes above 0.001 frequency, most also occurred in blood.

Amplifying from RNA transcripts, the study obtained TCR beta CDR3 regions. Scientists carried out first-round RT-PCR using HTBI primers and then a second-round multiplex PCR. One entry per CDR3 protein results from TCRdb running MiXCR on the multiplex PCR reads. The sample carries almost 750,000 distinct CDR3 sequences, 35% to 50% recorded once. Patients with other autoimmune diseases, uncontrolled infections, pregnancy or lactation were excluded. Clinicians diagnosed using symptoms, serum thyroxine, TRAb, thyroid ultrasound and orbital computed tomography. PBMCs were density-gradient isolated from approximately 9.8 ml fresh blood.

Sequenced input: peripheral blood. This receptor was identified in an adult man with Graves' ophthalmopathy. The chain is built from TRBV7-9 and TRBJ2-5, with TRBD2 matching over 11 bases. The CDR3 here is CASSRGTSGIMYQETQYF. The CDR3 nucleotides read TGTGCCAGCAGCCGAGGGACTAGCGGAATAATGTACCAAGAGACCCAGTACTTC.